The 14 T cell receptor beta chains below all came from one sample that was sequenced in a study of T-cell memory formation after mild COVID-19. TCRdb analysed the 5' RACE reads with MiXCR anew, one entry per CDR3 protein. This sample has about half a million distinct CDR3 sequences, with 18% found just once. Material for sequencing was PBMCs or a T cell subset sorted from them (not recorded which). The receptors come from an adult woman who had mild COVID-19 (a few samples of this study predate the infection). Cell type and time point are not known.

This clonotype was detected a few times. The chain has TRBV20-1 and TRBJ1-5, with D hard to call. V lost 6 bases and J lost 0, with 12 bases in between. Looked up from germline, CDR1 is DFQATT and CDR2 is SNEGSKA (reference sequence). There are 14 residues in the CDR3. The CDR3 region has the DNA TGCAGTGCCACCCCGACTAGTAGCAATCAGCCCCAGCATTTT. Residues: CSATPTSSNQPQHF.

This clonotype was counted many times. The rearrangement links TRBV7-9 to TRBJ1-1, with D maybe TRBD1 (5 bases). The CDR3 contains 14 residues. The germline CDR1 and CDR2 sequences are SEHNR and FQNEAQ (reference sequence). Trimming left V 1 base short and J 1 base short, with 7 bases between. CDR3 bases: TGTGCCAGCAGCTTAGTCACAGGGAACACTGAAGCTTTCTTT. Translating it yields CASSLVTGNTEAFF.

This clonotype was recorded a few times. The chain uses TRBV29-1 and TRBJ2-1; 9 bases agree with TRBD1. J was trimmed by 7 bases and V by 7 bases; bases with no gene match: 8. CDR3 length: 13 residues. The germline V gene encodes CDR1 SQVTM and CDR2 ANQGSEA. The CDR3 region has the DNA TGCAGCGGCGGGACAGGGAGACGAAATGAGCAGTTCTTC. Translated, it gives CSGGTGRRNEQFF.

The gene calls are TRBV19 and TRBJ2-4; maybe TRBD1 (5 bases). Germline values: CDR1 LNHDA, CDR2 SQIVND (reference sequence). The V end lost 3 bases, the J end lost 0 bases, and 12 bases lay between the germline ends. The CDR3 contains 16 residues. CDR3 amino acids: CASSMWGSQAKNIQYF. CDR3 coding DNA: TGTGCCAGTAGTATGTGGGGCAGTCAAGCCAAAAACATTCAGTACTTC. The full variable domain, in which reference TRBV19 and TRBJ2-4 provide the parts outside the CDR3, is DGGITQSPKYLFRKEGQNVTLSCEQNLNHDAMYWYRQDPGQGLRLIYYSQIVNDFQKGDIAEGYSVSREKKESFPLTVTSAQKNPTAFYLCASSMWGSQAKNIQYFGAGTRLSVL.

The chain recombines TRBV10-3 with TRBJ1-1; D gene uncertain. Germline CDR1 and CDR2: ENHRY and SYGVKD. V lost 3 bases, J lost 3 bases, and 5 bases lay in between. The CDR3 is 12 amino acids. This CDR3 reads CAISDAHTEAFF. The DNA of the CDR3 is TGTGCCATCAGTGACGCTCACACTGAAGCTTTCTTT.

V and J are TRBV4-3 and TRBJ2-7; tentative D call: TRBD2 (6 bases). V dropped 6 bases and J dropped 4 bases, with 22 bases sitting between them. Germline V gene lookup returns CDR1 LGHNA and CDR2 YSLEER. The CDR3 contains 16 residues. CDR3 bases: TGCGCCAGCAGTAACGGGGGAACTAGGTTCCAATACGAGCAGTACTTC. This sequence encodes CASSNGGTRFQYEQYF.

The chain carries TRBV7-9 and TRBJ1-2; 9 bases fit TRBD1. The CDR3 contains 16 residues. Germline values: CDR1 SEHNR, CDR2 FQNEAQ (reference sequence). With 5 bases clipped from V and 3 bases from J, the junction kept 10 bases outside the gene matches. CDR3 DNA sequence: TGTGCCAGCAGCGACACTTTACAGGGGGCTGACTATGGCTACACCTTC. Translated, it gives CASSDTLQGADYGYTF.

In its sample, this clonotype was seen a few times. The gene calls are TRBV6-2 or TRBV6-3 and TRBJ1-1, with D unresolved. The CDR3 spans 15 residues. Between the trimmed V and J ends, which lost 2 bases and 4 bases, there was a span of 14 bases. Germline CDR1 reads MNHEY; CDR2 reads SVGEGT. CDR3 sequence: CASSYRAAAGTEAFF. For the CDR3, the DNA is TGTGCCAGCAGTTACCGGGCAGCCGCGGGCACTGAAGCTTTCTTT.

This clonotype was counted only a few times. The gene calls are TRBV9 and TRBJ2-1, with TRBD2 identical over 8 bases. The CDR3 is 12 residues long. Germline lookup yields CDR1 SGDLS and CDR2 YYNGEE. The ends lost 3 bases at V and 10 bases at J; junction bases unmatched: 3. In DNA, the CDR3 is TGTGCCAGCAGCGCGGGAGGGAGGGAGCAGTTCTTC. Residues: CASSAGGREQFF.

This clonotype was picked up one time. The CDR3 DNA reads TGTGCCAGCAGCTCGGACAAGAACTCCTACGAGCAGTACTTC. Protein: CASSSDKNSYEQYF. The chain employs TRBV7-9 and TRBJ2-7; possible D gene TRBD1, 5 bases. The CDR3 runs 14 residues. The V and J ends lost 4 bases and 0 bases respectively, with 10 bases between them. The germline CDR1 and CDR2 sequences are SEHNR and FQNEAQ (reference sequence).

This clonotype was picked up a small number of times. The chain is built from TRBV4-3 and TRBJ2-1; perhaps TRBD2 as D (5 bases). This CDR3 has 14 amino acids. Germline V CDR1 and CDR2: LGHNA, YSLEER. Trimming took off 5 bases at V and 4 bases at J, with 12 bases between the two ends. Here the CDR3 DNA reads TGCGCCAGCAGCGAGGGCCGAGGGTACAATGAGCAGTTCTTC. Translating gives CASSEGRGYNEQFF.

The chain's CDR3 is CASSGGTGNEQFF. The CDR3, as DNA: TGTGCCAGCAGCGGCGGGACGGGGAATGAGCAGTTCTTC. The rearrangement links TRBV5-4 to TRBJ2-1; TRBD2 is a possible D gene (6 bases). The germline gives CDR1 SGHNT, CDR2 YYREEE (reference sequence). Deletions cut 4 bases from V and 7 bases from J, with 12 bases between. The CDR3 has 13 amino acids.

J is TRBJ1-4 and V is TRBV20-1, with D maybe TRBD1 (5 bases). The germline V gene has CDR1 DFQATT and CDR2 SNEGSKA (reference sequence). This CDR3 has 14 residues. V shed 5 bases and J shed 10 bases, with 20 bases lying between them. DNA of the CDR3: TGCAGTGCTCCTGCGGTCATGATCGGGGGAAAACTGTTTTTT. It encodes CSAPAVMIGGKLFF.

This clonotype appeared a single time. This rearrangement joins TRBV5-1 to TRBJ2-5; D uncertain. The germline V and J ends were trimmed by 6 bases and 4 bases, with 10 bases remaining between them. CDR1 SGHRS and CDR2 YFSETQ come from the germline V gene. This CDR3 is 12 amino acids long. Here the CDR3 DNA reads TGCGCCAGCAATGACGGGTTAGAGACCCAGTACTTC. It is translated as CASNDGLETQYF.